This T cell receptor beta chain appears in the sequencing data of a study of blood T cell repertoires in COVID-19. Whole-study context: COVID-19 samples from acute and convalescent phases originated in the United States, Italy and Spain.

The V gene end was trimmed by 8 bases and the J gene end by 10 bases; junction bases not matched to a gene: 9. The germline gives CDR1 MNHNY, CDR2 SVGAGI (reference sequence). The CDR3 covers 14 residues. This clone has only one observation. Original analysis: Cell counts per sample came from amplifying reference gene primers. Sequenced by immunoSEQ multiplex PCR; TCRdb stores in-frame clones only, minus some. The V and J calls and clone size are taken from that table; D and trimming were inferred from the DNA. The table records tens of thousands of clones, roughly 87% of them present only once. J is TRBJ1-6 and V is TRBV6-6, with 9 bases matching TRBD1. Sequencing was carried out using peripheral blood. The receptor's source is a male donor with acute or convalescent COVID-19. The CDR3 DNA reads TGTGCCAGCGGTAACCGGGACAGGGCCTCACCCCTCCACTTT. This translates into CASGNRDRASPLHF.